Below, one T cell receptor beta chain is given with its context. These data come from a study of blood T cell repertoires in COVID-19. Overall study context: Acute and convalescent COVID-19 samples came from the United States, Italy and Spain. Sources were T cells, B-cell-depleted T cells, or PBMCs; the material itself was cDNA or gDNA.

The CDR3 sequence is 12 residues long. V dropped 6 bases and J dropped 10 bases, with 13 bases sitting between them. Per the original methods: Counts of nucleated cells, estimated from reference gene primer amplification, were obtained. TCRdb's copy holds only in-frame clones and misses some; the assay was immunoSEQ multiplex PCR. The DNA was the basis for D and trimming; V, J and clone size are from that table. There are about 150,000 clones in the sample; approximately 84% occur only once, and roughly 2.3% lies in the top ten. Sequenced material: peripheral blood. The gene calls are TRBV12-3 or TRBV12-4 and TRBJ2-1; D uncertain. The receptor was isolated from a man between 70 and 80 years old with acute or convalescent COVID-19. The CDR3 reads CASSWISGEQFF. Written as DNA, the CDR3 is TGTGCCAGCAGCTGGATTTCCGGGGAGCAGTTCTTC.